This T cell receptor (beta chain) originates from a study of shared clonotypes between healthy human individuals. The CDR3 loop spans 15 amino acids. Trimming removed 0 bases from V and 2 bases from J; junction bases left unmatched: 5. Germline loops: CDR1 SGHRS, CDR2 YFSETQ. This clone showed up just once. Some clones are missing from TCRdb's copy, which holds only in-frame ones; the method was immunoSEQ multiplex PCR. The data contain roughly 520,000 clones, roughly 95% of them singletons. The chain combines TRBV5-1 with TRBJ2-7; 7 nucleotides align to TRBD2. The origin of this receptor is a woman in her twenties or thirties in good health. The sequenced material came from naive CD4+ T cells sorted from blood. Regarding subset: CD45RA+ positively selected. CDR3 sequence reads: CASSLVRGRAYEQYF. The CDR3 DNA sequence: TGCGCCAGCAGCTTGGTTCGTGGGAGGGCCTACGAGCAGTACTTC.